The next 17 T cell receptor beta chains were all read from a single sample in a study of shared clonotypes between healthy human individuals. The method was immunoSEQ multiplex PCR; TCRdb's version includes in-frame clones alone and lacks a portion of them. This table has approximately 620,000 clones, around 97% appearing once. The sequencing input was naive CD4+ T cells sorted from blood. Subset denoted: CD45RA+ positively selected. All receptors come from a woman aged 25 to 39 in good health.

The CDR3 region is CASSPIGGRAADTQYF. CDR3 DNA: TGTGCCAGCTCACCAATCGGCGGGAGGGCGGCAGATACGCAGTATTTT. The V gene is TRBV18, the J gene TRBJ2-3, with 9 bases lining up with TRBD2. Losses at the gene ends were 2 bases for V and 4 bases for J; bases not matched to a gene: 7. This CDR3 comprises 16 residues. From germline, CDR1 is KGHSH and CDR2 LQKENI.

The chain uses TRBV28 and TRBJ2-1; 13 bases agree with TRBD2. The CDR3 has 16 amino acids. CDR1 is MDHEN, CDR2 SYDVKM, per germline. The J segment lost 12 bases and the V segment lost 4 bases, leaving 12 bases of the junction unmatched. The CDR3 sequence is CASSSRLAGGRRGQFF. In nucleotides, the CDR3 is TGTGCCAGCAGTTCTAGACTAGCGGGAGGCAGGCGGGGGCAGTTCTTC.

This rearrangement joins TRBV11-2 to TRBJ2-5, with TRBD1 identical over 8 bases. With V trimmed by 3 bases and J by 3 bases, 9 bases remained unmatched. Per germline, CDR1 SGHAT and CDR2 FQNNGV. The CDR3 runs 16 residues. CDR3 DNA sequence: TGTGCCAGCAGCTTGCGGAAACAGGGGGTCAAAGAGACCCAGTACTTC. It codes for CASSLRKQGVKETQYF. Full variable domain (missing parts from reference TRBV11-2 and TRBJ2-5): EAGVAQSPRYKIIEKRQSVAFWCNPISGHATLYWYQQILGQGPKLLIQFQNNGVVDDSQLPKDRFSAERLKGVDSTLKIQPAKLEDSAVYLCASSLRKQGVKETQYFGPGTRLLVL.

The rearrangement links TRBV15 to TRBJ2-1; D is possibly TRBD2 (6 bases). Trimming took off 8 bases at V and 4 bases at J, with 15 bases between the two ends. The CDR3 runs to 14 residues. CDR1 and CDR2 from the germline V gene are LNHNV and YYDKDF (reference sequence). CDR3 protein: CATLPSVTYNEQFF. In nucleotides, the CDR3 is TGTGCCACCCTACCTAGCGTAACGTACAATGAGCAGTTCTTC.

The chain employs TRBV28 and TRBJ2-7; TRBD2 might be the D (6 bases). The CDR3 contains 15 residues. CDR1 and CDR2 from the germline V gene are MDHEN and SYDVKM. V lost 4 bases to trimming and J lost 5 bases, with 18 bases between them. CDR3 DNA sequence: TGTGCCAGCAGTTCCCCCGGAGGGATAACCCACGAGCAGTACTTC. Translation gives CASSSPGGITHEQYF.

CDR3 in amino acids: CASSLRDLAGTDTQYF. The CDR3 coding sequence is TGTGCCAGCAGCCTTAGGGATCTAGCGGGCACAGATACGCAGTATTTT. The V gene is TRBV7-9, the J gene TRBJ2-3; 7 bases line up with TRBD2. This CDR3 is built from 16 residues. Trimming removed 5 bases from V and 1 base from J; junction bases left unmatched: 9. CDR1 and CDR2 from the germline V gene are SEHNR and FQNEAQ (reference sequence).

The chain carries TRBV27 and TRBJ2-3; the D is unclear. Trimming cost V 1 base and J 6 bases, with 11 bases left between them. This CDR3 has 14 amino acids. From germline, CDR1 is MNHEY and CDR2 SMNVEV (reference sequence). The CDR3 bases are TGTGCCAGCAGTTTATACTACCCTGGGGATACGCAGTATTTT. It codes for CASSLYYPGDTQYF.

The V gene is TRBV2, the J gene TRBJ2-1, with D unresolved. There are 11 residues in the CDR3. With 4 bases removed from V and 9 bases from J, the gap between germline ends came to 7 bases. Per the germline V gene, CDR1 is SNHLY and CDR2 is FYNNEI. The CDR3: CASSATIEQFF. Written as DNA, the CDR3 is TGTGCCAGCAGTGCTACTATTGAGCAGTTCTTC.

The V gene is TRBV6-1, the J gene TRBJ1-1; D remains unclear. The ends were cut back, 8 bases at V and 1 base at J, with 8 bases in the middle. The CDR3 is 12 amino acids. Germline V gene lookup returns CDR1 MNHNS and CDR2 SASEGT. The CDR3 region is CASSRWNTEAFF. The CDR3 region has the DNA TGTGCCAGCTCGAGGTGGAACACTGAAGCTTTCTTT.

The chain joins TRBV5-5 to TRBJ2-5, with a weak D call TRBD2 (5 bases). This CDR3 comprises 15 residues. CDR1 is SGHKS, CDR2 YYEKEE, per germline (reference sequence). Trimming removed 0 bases at V and 0 bases at J, with 9 bases between. In DNA, the CDR3 is TGTGCCAGCAGCTTGGCCATCGGGAACCAAGAGACCCAGTACTTC. It encodes CASSLAIGNQETQYF.

This clone has only one observation. The V gene is TRBV2, the J gene TRBJ2-1, with D maybe TRBD1 (7 bases). The CDR3 is 14 residues long. CDR1 is SNHLY, CDR2 FYNNEI, per germline. V was cut by 10 bases and J by 4 bases, with 17 bases left in between. As DNA, the CDR3 is TGTGCCACGATTGACAGGGAGGTTTACAATGAGCAGTTCTTC. The encoded protein is CATIDREVYNEQFF.

J is TRBJ2-1 and V is TRBV27, with D possibly TRBD1 on 6 matching bases. The CDR3 sequence is 15 residues long. Germline lookup yields CDR1 MNHEY and CDR2 SMNVEV (reference sequence). V lost 3 bases and J 10 bases, leaving 19 bases between the germline ends. The DNA for the CDR3 is TGTGCCAGCAGTTTTGTAAGTGATGGTAGGGGGGAGCAGTTCTTC. It codes for CASSFVSDGRGEQFF.

The chain combines TRBV7-8 with TRBJ1-1, with a possible D match to TRBD1 (5 bases). This CDR3 is built from 15 residues. CDR1 is SGHVS and CDR2 is FQNEAQ in the germline V gene. The V end was cut by 3 bases, the J end by 0 bases, with 11 bases between. The CDR3 nucleotides read TGTGCCAGCAGCTTTTTGGGGCCCCTGAACACTGAAGCTTTCTTT. This codes for CASSFLGPLNTEAFF.

The J gene is TRBJ2-7, the V gene TRBV7-9; possible D gene TRBD2, 5 bases. CDR3 length: 15 amino acids. Trimming took 6 bases from V and 0 from J, leaving 15 bases between them. The germline CDR1 and CDR2 sequences are SEHNR and FQNEAQ (reference sequence). In nucleotides, the CDR3 is TGTGCCAGCAGTTCACAAGCGGAAAGCTCCTACGAGCAGTACTTC. This encodes CASSSQAESSYEQYF.

The chain carries TRBV19 and TRBJ1-2; D is undetermined. The CDR3 has 16 amino acids. Looked up from germline, CDR1 is LNHDA and CDR2 is SQIVND (reference sequence). Trimming left V 5 bases short and J 0 bases short, with 16 bases between. The CDR3 sequence: CASSPKGRLSNYGYTF. In DNA, the CDR3 is TGTGCCAGTAGTCCAAAAGGACGGTTATCTAACTATGGCTACACCTTC.

CDR3 loop: CASRPHGMGSAQHF. CDR3 sequence (DNA): TGTGCCAGCAGACCCCACGGGATGGGTTCGGCCCAGCATTTT. The chain links TRBV28 to TRBJ1-5, with unresolved D. CDR1 is MDHEN, CDR2 SYDVKM, per germline. Trimming took 6 bases from V and 11 from J, leaving 20 bases between them. The CDR3 is 14 residues long.

The chain recombines TRBV28 with TRBJ2-1; no firm D call. The CDR3 loop spans 12 amino acids. V lost 2 bases and J 15 bases, leaving 14 bases between the germline ends. The germline gives CDR1 MDHEN, CDR2 SYDVKM. CDR3 sequence reads: CASSLKASYGFF. Written as DNA, the CDR3 is TGTGCCAGCAGTTTAAAGGCGTCTTATGGGTTCTTC.